One sample yielded the 6 T cell receptor beta chains listed below, sequenced in a study of T cells in Graves' hyperthyroidism and ophthalmopathy. Amplification targeted TCR beta CDR3 regions from RNA transcripts. The TCR CDR3 first-round RT-PCR relied on the HTBI primer set. TCRdb re-called the multiplex PCR reads with MiXCR, one entry per CDR3 protein. The table records 350,000 to 500,000 distinct CDR3 sequences, roughly 15% of them present only once. The sequenced sample was blood. These receptors came from a young woman with Graves' hyperthyroidism.

This clonotype was seen ten or more times. The chain joins TRBV30 to TRBJ2-3; D is ambiguous. The CDR3 covers 15 residues. Germline CDR1 GTSNPN, CDR2 SVGIG (reference sequence). The V end lost 2 bases, the J end lost 9 bases, and 21 bases lay between the germline ends. The CDR3 here is CAWSLGASWIGTQYF. CDR3 DNA sequence: TGTGCCTGGAGTCTTGGAGCCTCATGGATCGGGACGCAGTATTTT. Combining the CDR3 with reference TRBV30 and TRBJ2-3 gives the whole variable domain SQTIHQWPATLVQPVGSPLSLECTVEGTSNPNLYWYRQAAGRGLQLLFYSVGIGQISSEVPQNLSASRPQDRQFILSSKKLLLSDSGFYLCAWSLGASWIGTQYFGPGTRLTVL.

A few counts support this clonotype. This chain uses TRBV30 with TRBJ2-5; 7 positions match TRBD1. Germline values: CDR1 GTSNPN, CDR2 SVGIG (reference sequence). With 2 bases clipped from V and 5 bases from J, the junction kept 11 bases outside the gene matches. The CDR3 has 15 residues. The CDR3 coding sequence is TGTGCCTGGAGTTCACCGACAGGGCGCTGGGAGACCCAGTACTTC. It codes for CAWSSPTGRWETQYF.

This clonotype was found many times. The rearrangement links TRBV20-1 to TRBJ2-7, with 10 bases matching TRBD2. With 5 bases clipped from V and 5 bases from J, the junction kept 6 bases outside the gene matches. Germline CDR1 reads DFQATT; CDR2 reads SNEGSKA (reference sequence). The CDR3 consists of 13 residues. This chain's CDR3 is CSALAGEIDEQYF. Written as DNA, the CDR3 is TGCAGTGCTCTAGCGGGAGAAATCGACGAGCAGTACTTC.

V is TRBV9 and J is TRBJ2-1; 10 bases fit TRBD2. The CDR3 runs 16 residues. Trimming took 0 bases from V and 4 from J; bases not matched to a gene: 4. In germline, CDR1 is SGDLS, CDR2 YYNGEE. CDR3 residues: CASSVESSGSYNEQFF. For the CDR3, the DNA is TGTGCCAGCAGCGTAGAGTCTAGCGGGAGTTACAATGAGCAGTTCTTC.

This chain connects TRBV7-9 to TRBJ1-1; D gene unclear. Per the germline V gene, CDR1 is SEHNR and CDR2 is FQNEAQ (reference sequence). The V gene lost 8 bases and the J gene lost 4 bases, with 14 bases spanning the gap. The CDR3 sequence is 13 residues long. The CDR3 protein is CASWDQSPTEAFF. In DNA form, the CDR3 reads TGTGCCAGCTGGGATCAATCCCCCACTGAAGCTTTCTTT.

This clonotype was found many times. V usage is TRBV29-1 and J usage is TRBJ2-5; the D is unclear. The CDR3 is made up of 14 amino acids. Trimming pared 6 bases from V and 5 bases from J, leaving 19 bases between. Germline values: CDR1 SQVTM, CDR2 ANQGSEA. CDR3 in amino acids: CSVERVYSGETQYF. In nucleotides, the CDR3 is TGCAGCGTAGAACGGGTCTATTCCGGGGAGACCCAGTACTTC.